These T cell receptor beta chains were read from a single sample in a study of T cells in Graves' hyperthyroidism and ophthalmopathy. TCRdb called the multiplex PCR reads again in MiXCR, with one record for every CDR3 protein. This table has about 520,000 distinct CDR3 sequences, less than 25% appearing once. Sample: blood. The receptors stem from a woman aged 25-40 years with Graves' ophthalmopathy. The CDR3 runs from the conserved cysteine through the conserved F or W. The D gene is left open where the match is weak. Size tells how often a clone was seen (once, few, many) or the class of an expanded clone, and some rows leave it out.

j_call | clone_size | d_call | v_call | cdr3_nt | cdr3_aa
TRBJ1-2 | . | . | TRBV28 | TGTGCCAGCACCTCTTACGGCCATTCGGAACGGGGCTACACCTTC | CASTSYGHSERGYTF
TRBJ1-1 | many | . | TRBV4-2 | TGTGCCAGCAGCCAGCAACAGGGAAGTACTGAAGCTTTCTTT | CASSQQQGSTEAFF
TRBJ1-2 | many | TRBD1 | TRBV6-2/TRBV6-3 | TGTGCCAGCAGTTTCCTACAGGGGGCTGGCGGCTACACCTTC | CASSFLQGAGGYTF
TRBJ2-7 | . | TRBD1 | TRBV30 | TGTGCCTGGAGTCGGACAGGATCTTATCCTTACGAGCAGTACTTC | CAWSRTGSYPYEQYF
TRBJ1-2 | many | . | TRBV27 | TGTGCCAGCAGTTTTGGGTACGGACAGTATGGCTACACCTTC | CASSFGYGQYGYTF
TRBJ1-3 | few | . | TRBV20-1 | TGCAGTGCGGCTACACAAACGCCTGGACACACCATATATTTT | CSAATQTPGHTIYF
TRBJ2-2 | . | TRBD1 | TRBV12-3/TRBV12-4 | TGTGCCAGCACCCTCAGGGGGAAAGAAGGGGAGCTGTTTTTT | CASTLRGKEGELFF
TRBJ2-7 | many | . | TRBV5-1 | TGCGCCAGCAGGATAGGGGGAATCTACGAGCAGTACTTC | CASRIGGIYEQYF
TRBJ2-5 | . | . | TRBV20-1 | TGCAGTGCTAGAGATGCCCCGGGGCGGGTAGAGACCCAGTACTTC | CSARDAPGRVETQYF
TRBJ2-7 | . | . | TRBV20-1 | TGCAGTGCGTCAGGGGAAATCGGCGAGCAGTACTTC | CSASGEIGEQYF
TRBJ2-2 | . | TRBD2 | TRBV6-4 | TGTGCCAGCAGTGAAGAGCGGGAGGGTACCGGGGAGCTGTTTTTT | CASSEEREGTGELFF
TRBJ1-2 | once | . | TRBV18 | TGTGCCAGCTCATCACCGGAGCCTAACTATGGCTACACCTTC | CASSSPEPNYGYTF
TRBJ1-1 | . | . | TRBV19 | TGTGCCAGTAGCAGGATAGGGGGGAACACTGAAGCTCTCTTT | CASSRIGGNTEALF
TRBJ2-5 | few | . | TRBV6-1 | TGTGCCAGCAACAGGGCGAACCAAGAGACCCAGTACTTC | CASNRANQETQYF
TRBJ2-7 | few | TRBD1 | TRBV7-6 | TGTGCCAGCAGCTTAGGTGGGACAGACGCTAAGCAGTACTTC | CASSLGGTDAKQYF
TRBJ1-1 | many | . | TRBV2 | TGTGCCAGCTCGTCCCGAGGAACGGGGGAAGCTTTCTTT | CASSSRGTGEAFF
TRBJ2-6 | many | . | TRBV12-3/TRBV12-4 | TGTGCCAGCAGTCCCGGACAGTCTGGGGCCAACGTCCTGACTTTC | CASSPGQSGANVLTF
TRBJ2-7 | few | TRBD1 | TRBV5-1 | TGCGCCAGCAGCTCGGCTCTAGGGGGCTATAGCTCCTACGAGCAGTACTTC | CASSSALGGYSSYEQYF
TRBJ2-2 | . | . | TRBV7-3 | TGTGCCAGCCGGGGACGGTGGGGGGAGCTGTTTTTT | CASRGRWGELFF
TRBJ1-1 | . | . | TRBV20-1 | TGCAGTGCTAGGGGGGGCTCGGAAACTGAAGCTTTCTTT | CSARGGSETEAFF
TRBJ1-2 | . | . | TRBV6-5 | TGTGCCAGCAGTTACTCGGCAGGGTTTAGTGGCTACACCTTC | CASSYSAGFSGYTF
TRBJ2-5 | many | . | TRBV6-1 | TGTGCCAGCTTATTCGGGTGGGGACTCCGGGAGACCCAGTACTTC | CASLFGWGLRETQYF
TRBJ2-7 | . | TRBD1 | TRBV11-1 | TGTGCCAGCGGAGACAGGGTCGAGCAGTACTTC | CASGDRVEQYF
TRBJ2-6 | many | . | TRBV12-3/TRBV12-4 | TGTGCCAGCAGTCCCCTGTCTGGGGCCAACGTCCTGACTTTC | CASSPLSGANVLTF
TRBJ1-1 | many | . | TRBV6-5 | TGTGCCAGTGGTGGTCGGAATGAAGCTTTCTTT | CASGGRNEAFF
TRBJ1-1 | many | . | TRBV7-9 | TGTGCCAGCACCTTGACCGAATTGACGAACACTGAAGCTTTCTTT | CASTLTELTNTEAFF
TRBJ2-2 | few | . | TRBV6-8 | TGTGCCAGCAGTTACTCGTCGGAGTGCACCGGGGAGCTGTTTTTT | CASSYSSECTGELFF
TRBJ1-2 | . | . | TRBV12-3/TRBV12-4 | TGTGCCAGCAGTTTTATGGGTGGCTACACCTTC | CASSFMGGYTF
TRBJ2-7 | many | . | TRBV6-2/TRBV6-3 | TGTGCCACCCTCCTTAGACAGGGGAGGGCCTACGAGCAGTACTTC | CATLLRQGRAYEQYF
TRBJ2-6 | . | . | TRBV12-3/TRBV12-4 | TGTGCCAGCGAGCGGCATGGGGCCAACGTCCTGACTTTC | CASERHGANVLTF
TRBJ2-7 | . | TRBD1 | TRBV4-1 | TGCGCCAGCAGGGGACACAGGGGCCACGAGCAGTACTTC | CASRGHRGHEQYF
TRBJ2-7 | many | TRBD1 | TRBV27 | TGTGCCAGCAGTGGGATTGGACAGGGAGAGAACGAGCAGTACTTC | CASSGIGQGENEQYF
TRBJ1-5 | many | TRBD1 | TRBV28 | TGTGCCAGCAGCTCACAGGGGGCGGTAAATCAGCCCCAGCATTTT | CASSSQGAVNQPQHF
TRBJ2-7 | many | . | TRBV12-3/TRBV12-4 | TGTGCCAGCAGTCCCGGGCCATGGGTTGCGGGGCCTTACGAGCAGTACTTC | CASSPGPWVAGPYEQYF
TRBJ2-7 | . | TRBD1 | TRBV27 | TGTGCCAGCAGTATGGGACAGGGGGCTACTGTGCAGTACTTC | CASSMGQGATVQYF
TRBJ1-1 | many | TRBD1 | TRBV12-3/TRBV12-4 | TGTGCCAGCAGCATCCGGGACAGGAACACTGAAGCTTTCTTT | CASSIRDRNTEAFF
TRBJ2-5 | many | TRBD2 | TRBV29-1 | TGCAGCGTTGCCCTAGCGGGGGGGCCGGGGGAGACCCAGTACTTC | CSVALAGGPGETQYF